The 10 T cell receptor beta chains presented below share a single source sample, sequenced in a study of blood T cell repertoires in COVID-19. TCRdb's table, derived via immunoSEQ multiplex PCR, lists solely in-frame clones and lacks some. The table records roughly 57,000 clones, around 89% of them present only once. The sample consisted of peripheral blood. Every receptor here comes from a human donor in a cohort sampled during active COVID-19.

This chain joins TRBV7-2 and TRBJ2-3; 8 bases are shared with TRBD2. V lost 5 bases and J lost 7; bases outside the gene matches: 11. The CDR3 is 15 residues long. The germline V gene encodes CDR1 SGHTA and CDR2 FQGNSA. The CDR3 bases are TGTGCCAGCAGCACCGGAGGCGGGGGGCCTTATACGCAGTATTTT. Protein product: CASSTGGGGPYTQYF.

CDR3: CASSPSGTSGSYEQYF. Written as DNA, the CDR3 is TGTGCCAGCAGCCCAAGTGGGACTAGCGGCTCCTACGAGCAGTACTTC. The chain is built from TRBV6-2 or TRBV6-3 and TRBJ2-7; 11 nucleotides align to TRBD2. CDR1 is MNHEY, CDR2 SVGEGT, per germline. The CDR3 is made up of 16 amino acids. The junction had 7 bases not matched to a gene; V was cut back by 6 bases and J by 0 bases.

The rearrangement links TRBV2 to TRBJ1-4, with 7 bases aligning to TRBD1. The V and J ends lost 7 bases and 7 bases, in that order; junction bases with no gene match: 12. This CDR3 is 15 amino acids long. Germline V gene data show CDR1 as SNHLY and CDR2 as FYNNEI. The CDR3 protein is CASIPRTGGGEKLFF. The CDR3 DNA follows: TGTGCCAGCATTCCGAGGACAGGTGGAGGTGAAAAACTGTTTTTT. Combining the CDR3 with reference TRBV2 and TRBJ1-4 gives the whole variable domain EPEVTQTPSHQVTQMGQEVILRCVPISNHLYFYWYRQILGQKVEFLVSFYNNEISEKSEIFDDQFSVERPDGSNFTLKIRSTKLEDSAMYFCASIPRTGGGEKLFFGSGTQLSVL.

The V and J genes are TRBV7-8 and TRBJ2-1; D remains ambiguous. From germline, CDR1 is SGHVS and CDR2 FQNEAQ. Trimming stripped 5 bases from V and 7 bases from J, with 9 bases between. This CDR3 region has 12 residues. The CDR3 sequence is CASSPGRNEQFF. CDR3 nucleotide sequence: TGTGCCAGCAGCCCCGGTCGGAATGAGCAGTTCTTC.

This clone was seen more than once but under ten times. The CDR3 DNA reads TGTGCCAGCAGTTACGCGGCGGGAGAGCAGTACTTC. This translates into CASSYAAGEQYF. The gene calls are TRBV6-2 or TRBV6-3 and TRBJ2-7; weak D call: TRBD2 (6 bases). The V gene lost 2 bases and the J gene lost 7 bases, with 9 bases spanning the gap. Germline V lookup: CDR1 MNHEY, CDR2 SVGEGT. This CDR3 has 12 amino acids.

The chain couples TRBV13 to TRBJ1-1; no clear D gene. The CDR3 consists of 14 residues. Trimming stripped 2 bases from V and 4 bases from J, with 11 bases between. Germline CDR1 is PRHDT and CDR2 is FYEKMQ (reference sequence). CDR3: CASSLRRMGTEAFF. DNA of the CDR3: TGTGCCAGCAGCTTACGGCGGATGGGCACTGAAGCTTTCTTT.

The chain is built from TRBV7-9 and TRBJ1-1; possibly TRBD1 for D (6 bases). This CDR3 is built from 15 residues. The germline gives CDR1 SEHNR, CDR2 FQNEAQ (reference sequence). V lost 6 bases to trimming and J lost 0 bases, with 14 bases between them. The chain's CDR3 is CASSHIRDMNTEAFF. The CDR3 DNA sequence: TGTGCCAGCAGTCATATCCGGGACATGAACACTGAAGCTTTCTTT.

The chain carries TRBV7-9 and TRBJ1-2, with TRBD1 matching 8 bases. The V gene's germline CDR1 is SEHNR and CDR2 FQNEAQ (reference sequence). This CDR3 is 15 amino acids long. Trimming cost V 5 bases and J 7 bases; bases outside gene matches: 12. The chain's CDR3 is CASSPPGQEASGYTF. The CDR3 coding sequence is TGTGCCAGCAGCCCACCGGGACAGGAAGCCTCTGGCTACACCTTC.

This rearrangement joins TRBV6-6 to TRBJ2-3; TRBD2 matches at 13 bases. CDR1 and CDR2 from the germline V gene are MNHNY and SVGAGI (reference sequence). The CDR3 contains 16 residues. V shed 5 bases, J shed 2 bases, and the junction held 4 bases outside the gene matches. The CDR3 region is CASSPGLAGATDTQYF. For the CDR3, the DNA is TGTGCCAGCAGTCCCGGACTAGCGGGGGCCACAGATACGCAGTATTTT.

The chain combines TRBV30 with TRBJ2-3; weak D call: TRBD1 (8 bases). Between the trimmed V and J ends, which lost 4 bases and 6 bases, there was a span of 17 bases. Germline assignment: CDR1 GTSNPN and CDR2 SVGIG (reference sequence). This CDR3 has 14 residues. CDR3 coding DNA: TGTGCCTGGACGAGGACAGGGAGGGTGGATACGCAGTATTTT. Translation: CAWTRTGRVDTQYF.